Described below is a single TCR beta chain sequence and its context. Its cognate antigen is unknown. Germline V gene lookup returns CDR1 SNHLY and CDR2 FYNNEI. The CDR3 is 15 residues long. Trimming pared 1 base from V and 0 bases from J, leaving 7 bases between. The sample is drawn from a study of T cell responses to AZD1222 COVID-19 vaccine. Study-level information: It was second doses at about 4 or about 12 weeks that were pooled.

TCRdb's copy holds only in-frame clones and misses some; the assay was immunoSEQ multiplex PCR. This table has 90,000 to 150,000 clones, 88% appearing once. Study outcomes and limitations: Spike was spanned by vaccine-associated CD4 TCRs, with dominance at 160-218 and 743-854. A reported finding is that nearly half of spike-specific TCRs target unmutated variant regions. Repertoire sampling happened only post peak T cell response.

The source material was peripheral blood, sampled on day 0 of AZD1222 vaccination. This TCR derives from an adult in good health. The chain joins TRBV2 to TRBJ1-5; D is unclear. CDR3 nucleotides: TGTGCCAGCAGTGAAGAACCCTATAGCAATCAGCCCCAGCATTTT. Encoded protein: CASSEEPYSNQPQHF.